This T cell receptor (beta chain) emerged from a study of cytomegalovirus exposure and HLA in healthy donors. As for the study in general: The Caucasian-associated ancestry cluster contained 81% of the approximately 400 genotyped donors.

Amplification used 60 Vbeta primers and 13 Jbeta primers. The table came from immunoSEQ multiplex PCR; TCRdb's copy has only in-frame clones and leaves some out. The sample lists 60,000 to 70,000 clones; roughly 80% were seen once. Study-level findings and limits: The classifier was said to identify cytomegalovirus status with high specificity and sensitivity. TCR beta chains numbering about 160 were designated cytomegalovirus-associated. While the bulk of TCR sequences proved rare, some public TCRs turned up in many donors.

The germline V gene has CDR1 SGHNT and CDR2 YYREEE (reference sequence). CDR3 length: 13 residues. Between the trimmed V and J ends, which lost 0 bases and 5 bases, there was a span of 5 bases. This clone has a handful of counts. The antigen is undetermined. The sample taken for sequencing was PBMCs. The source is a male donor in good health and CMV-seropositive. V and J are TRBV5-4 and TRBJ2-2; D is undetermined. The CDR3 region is CASSLERTGELFF. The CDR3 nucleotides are TGTGCCAGCAGCTTGGAGAGGACCGGGGAGCTGTTTTTT.